This T cell receptor (beta chain) came from a study of blood T cell repertoires in COVID-19. This clone was seen only once. The J segment lost 5 bases and the V segment lost 5 bases, leaving 5 bases of the junction unmatched. The CDR3 totals 14 residues. Per the germline V gene, CDR1 is SGHVS and CDR2 is FNYEAQ. Clones were sequenced by immunoSEQ multiplex PCR, and TCRdb holds only the in-frame ones, with some missing. Of fewer than 250,000 clones listed, roughly 84% are singletons. Participant ages covered roughly 18 to 89 years across 25 or so US areas. The chain couples TRBV7-6 to TRBJ2-1, with 8 bases lining up with TRBD1. This receptor was identified in a man aged 25 to 40 in a cohort exposed to, infected with or recovered from COVID-19 (not recorded which). The sequenced sample consisted of PBMCs or T cells enriched from blood (not recorded which). In DNA, the CDR3 is TGTGCCAGCAGCGCCCGACAGGGGAACAATGAGCAGTTCTTC. This gives the protein CASSARQGNNEQFF.